The T cell receptor beta chain described here comes from a study of control samples from healthy donors and cancer patients. The germline V gene has CDR1 SGHNT and CDR2 YYREEE (reference sequence). J was trimmed by 2 bases and V by 0 bases; bases with no gene match: 5. The CDR3 length is 16 residues. The method was immunoSEQ multiplex PCR; TCRdb's version includes in-frame clones alone and lacks a portion of them. The sample yields 150,000 to 200,000 clones, roughly 88% seen once. This TCR was sampled from a woman aged 25-40 years in good health. What was sequenced was blood. This chain connects TRBV5-4 to TRBJ1-2, with 9 bases lining up with TRBD1. CDR3 in amino acids: CASSLGDRVINYGYTF. CDR3 sequence (DNA): TGTGCCAGCAGCTTGGGGGACAGGGTGATAAACTATGGCTACACCTTC.